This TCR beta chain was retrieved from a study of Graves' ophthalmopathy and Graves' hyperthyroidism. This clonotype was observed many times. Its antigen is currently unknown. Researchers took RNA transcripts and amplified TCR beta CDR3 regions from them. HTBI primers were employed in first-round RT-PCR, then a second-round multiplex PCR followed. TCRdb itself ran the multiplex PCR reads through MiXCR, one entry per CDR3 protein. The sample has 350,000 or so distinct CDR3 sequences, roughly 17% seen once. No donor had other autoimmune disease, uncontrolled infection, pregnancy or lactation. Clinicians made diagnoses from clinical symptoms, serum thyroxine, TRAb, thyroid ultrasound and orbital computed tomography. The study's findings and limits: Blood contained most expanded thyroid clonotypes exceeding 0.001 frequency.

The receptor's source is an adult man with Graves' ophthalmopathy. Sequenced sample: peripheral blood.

This CDR3 reads CASSSGTYPYEQYF. The CDR3 DNA sequence: TGTGCCAGCAGTTCCGGGACATACCCCTACGAGCAGTACTTC. The gene calls are TRBV6-5 and TRBJ2-7; TRBD1 is a possible D gene (6 bases). Germline loops: CDR1 MNHEY, CDR2 SVGAGI. The CDR3 sequence is 14 residues long. V was pared by 4 bases and J by 2 bases, with 12 bases between.